Each of the 29 T cell receptor beta chains below was sequenced from the same sample in a study of shared clonotypes between healthy human individuals. TCRdb's table, derived via immunoSEQ multiplex PCR, lists solely in-frame clones and lacks some. The sample has 550,000 to 600,000 clones, more than 95% seen once; the top ten hold 0.3%. Positively selected for CCR7, the CD45RO-negative cells used as naive CD8 cells excluded terminally differentiated effector memory CD45RA+ cells. Sequencing was done on a sample of naive CD8+ T cells sorted from blood. The receptors originated from a young man in good health.

The CDR3 here is CASSRAGGPSNYGYTF. The CDR3 DNA sequence: TGTGCCAGCTCACGGGCAGGGGGCCCCTCTAACTATGGCTACACCTTC. The chain combines TRBV18 with TRBJ1-2; TRBD1 matches at 8 bases. Germline CDR1 KGHSH, CDR2 LQKENI. V was pared by 4 bases and J by 0 bases, with 7 bases of the junction left unmatched. The CDR3 extends over 16 amino acids.

This chain links TRBV19 with TRBJ2-2, with 12 nucleotides matching TRBD1. The junction had 13 bases not matched to a gene; V was cut back by 4 bases and J by 7 bases. Per germline, CDR1 LNHDA and CDR2 SQIVND (reference sequence). The CDR3 consists of 18 residues. The CDR3 loop reads CASSTTAGQGAYGGELFF. The CDR3 DNA reads TGTGCCAGTAGTACTACCGCGGGACAGGGGGCCTATGGCGGGGAGCTGTTTTTT.

V and J are TRBV7-8 and TRBJ2-7; perhaps D is TRBD1 or TRBD2 (5 bases each). Germline V gene sequence: CDR1 SGHVS, CDR2 FQNEAQ. The CDR3 is made up of 14 amino acids. Trimming removed 7 bases at V and 2 bases at J, with 15 bases between. CDR3 in DNA: TGTGCCAGCACCAATGGGGGTTTCACCTACGAGCAGTACTTC. Translation: CASTNGGFTYEQYF.

The chain combines TRBV29-1 with TRBJ2-1, with D possibly being TRBD2 (6 bases). Germline lookup yields CDR1 SQVTM and CDR2 ANQGSEA. Trimming stripped 2 bases from V and 7 bases from J, with 15 bases between. The CDR3 has 14 residues. CDR3 region: CSVESSGTSNEQFF. The CDR3 DNA follows: TGCAGCGTTGAAAGTAGTGGGACTTCAAATGAGCAGTTCTTC.

V and J are TRBV11-2 and TRBJ2-7, with D tentatively TRBD1 (6 bases). This CDR3 comprises 13 residues. V lost 6 bases to trimming and J lost 6 bases, with 15 bases between them. Germline CDR1 and CDR2: SGHAT and FQNNGV. The chain's CDR3 is CASSEQGLVEQYF. The CDR3 coding sequence is TGTGCCAGCAGTGAACAGGGCTTGGTCGAGCAGTACTTC. The variable domain in full, with the rest retrieved from reference TRBV11-2 and TRBJ2-7, is EAGVAQSPRYKIIEKRQSVAFWCNPISGHATLYWYQQILGQGPKLLIQFQNNGVVDDSQLPKDRFSAERLKGVDSTLKIQPAKLEDSAVYLCASSEQGLVEQYFGPGTRLTVT.

The chain carries TRBV7-2 and TRBJ2-7; no clear D gene. Germline-derived CDR1 and CDR2 are SGHTA and FQGNSA. This CDR3 spans 14 amino acids. Trimming removed 4 bases at V and 2 bases at J, with 12 bases between. Here the CDR3 DNA reads TGTGCCAGCAGCTCTCCGGACCAACCCTACGAGCAGTACTTC. Amino acids: CASSSPDQPYEQYF. The whole variable domain, remainder taken from reference TRBV7-2 and TRBJ2-7, is GAGVSQSPSNKVTEKGKDVELRCDPISGHTALYWYRQSLGQGLEFLIYFQGNSAPDKSGLPSDRFSAERTGGSVSTLTIQRTQQEDSAVYLCASSSPDQPYEQYFGPGTRLTVT.

The rearrangement links TRBV7-2 to TRBJ2-1, with D tentatively TRBD2 (6 bases). Germline CDR1 and CDR2: SGHTA and FQGNSA. The CDR3 has 13 amino acids. The ends were cut back, 4 bases at V and 5 bases at J, with 9 bases in the middle. CDR3 nucleotides: TGTGCCAGCAGCTCGGGACTGGACAATGAGCAGTTCTTC. Protein: CASSSGLDNEQFF. Complete variable domain (other parts from reference TRBV7-2 and TRBJ2-1): GAGVSQSPSNKVTEKGKDVELRCDPISGHTALYWYRQSLGQGLEFLIYFQGNSAPDKSGLPSDRFSAERTGGSVSTLTIQRTQQEDSAVYLCASSSGLDNEQFFGPGTRLTVL.

The V call is TRBV7-9, the J call TRBJ2-7; 7 positions match TRBD2. The CDR3 consists of 15 residues. The trim removed 7 bases at V and 3 bases at J, leaving 12 bases unmatched. CDR1 is SEHNR, CDR2 FQNEAQ, per germline (reference sequence). CDR3 loop: CASTPLGEGLYEQYF. CDR3 in DNA: TGTGCCAGCACCCCCTTGGGGGAGGGCCTCTACGAGCAGTACTTC.

The chain links TRBV28 to TRBJ2-7, with unresolved D. Germline V gene data show CDR1 as MDHEN and CDR2 as SYDVKM. Trimming took off 4 bases at V and 2 bases at J, with 12 bases between the two ends. The CDR3 is 14 amino acids. The CDR3 bases are TGTGCCAGCAGTTCGACTCTAGTAGCCTACGAGCAGTACTTC. It is translated as CASSSTLVAYEQYF.

The genes are TRBV7-9 and TRBJ2-5; perhaps TRBD2 as D (6 bases). The CDR3 sequence is 14 residues long. The germline V and J ends were trimmed by 6 bases and 0 bases, with 11 bases remaining between them. Germline lookup yields CDR1 SEHNR and CDR2 FQNEAQ (reference sequence). The CDR3 region is CASRGRRNQETQYF. DNA for the CDR3: TGTGCCAGCAGGGGGAGGAGAAACCAAGAGACCCAGTACTTC.

The chain links TRBV10-3 to TRBJ2-1; no firm D call. The CDR3 covers 16 residues. The V end was cut by 3 bases, the J end by 4 bases, with 16 bases between. CDR1 and CDR2 (germline): ENHRY, SYGVKD. The CDR3 loop reads CAISEFRQPRYNEQFF. The DNA of the CDR3 is TGTGCCATCAGTGAATTTCGGCAGCCTCGGTACAATGAGCAGTTCTTC.

The chain is built from TRBV18 and TRBJ2-3, with D possibly TRBD2 on 6 matching bases. Per germline, CDR1 KGHSH and CDR2 LQKENI. V shed 0 bases and J shed 2 bases, with 15 bases lying between them. The CDR3 loop spans 17 amino acids. CDR3 nucleotide sequence: TGTGCCAGCTCACCACCGCGAGTAGCGGTATACACAGATACGCAGTATTTT. It specifies CASSPPRVAVYTDTQYF.

The V gene is TRBV5-1, the J gene TRBJ2-7; TRBD1 agrees at 9 bases. CDR1 is SGHRS and CDR2 is YFSETQ in the germline V gene. This CDR3 is 15 amino acids long. The V gene end was trimmed by 2 bases and the J gene end by 5 bases; junction bases not matched to a gene: 8. The DNA for the CDR3 is TGCGCCAGCAGCTTACAACAGGGGGCGTTACACGAGCAGTACTTC. Encoded protein: CASSLQQGALHEQYF.

The V call is TRBV4-1, the J call TRBJ2-5; possibly TRBD1 for D (5 bases). Germline values: CDR1 MGHRA, CDR2 YSYEKL. V dropped 0 bases and J dropped 3 bases, with 11 bases sitting between them. The CDR3 runs 15 residues. The CDR3 region is CASSQEGVVEETQYF. The DNA for the CDR3 is TGCGCCAGCAGCCAAGAAGGGGTGGTGGAAGAGACCCAGTACTTC.

V usage is TRBV29-1 and J usage is TRBJ1-5; the D is unclear. Germline CDR1 SQVTM, CDR2 ANQGSEA. V lost 7 bases and J lost 1, with 14 bases in between. This CDR3 spans 14 amino acids. This CDR3 is CSAVHGESNQPQHF. CDR3 nucleotides: TGCAGCGCCGTACACGGGGAGAGCAATCAGCCCCAGCATTTT. Drawing the rest from reference TRBV29-1 and TRBJ1-5, the complete variable domain is SAVISQKPSRDICQRGTSLTIQCQVDSQVTMMFWYRQQPGQSLTLIATANQGSEATYESGFVIDKFPISRPNLTFSTLTVSNMSPEDSSIYLCSAVHGESNQPQHFGDGTRLSIL.

This chain uses TRBV10-1 with TRBJ1-4; D remains unclear. The CDR3 is 13 amino acids. The V and J ends lost 6 bases and 4 bases respectively, with 9 bases between them. Germline V gene sequence: CDR1 WNHNN, CDR2 SYGVQD (reference sequence). This chain's CDR3 is CASSPGSNEKLFF. Written as DNA, the CDR3 is TGCGCCAGCAGCCCCGGGAGTAATGAAAAACTGTTTTTT.

This clone was seen only once. The chain recombines TRBV9 with TRBJ2-7; possibly TRBD2 for D (6 bases). The germline V gene encodes CDR1 SGDLS and CDR2 YYNGEE. With 0 bases removed from V and 2 bases from J, the gap between germline ends came to 12 bases. The CDR3 is 15 residues long. As DNA, the CDR3 is TGTGCCAGCAGCGTAGCTCCGGCTAGCGCCTACGAGCAGTACTTC. Encoded protein: CASSVAPASAYEQYF.

The genes are TRBV13 and TRBJ2-1, with D possibly matching TRBD2 (5 bases). The ends were cut back, 0 bases at V and 2 bases at J, with 14 bases in the middle. Germline assignment: CDR1 PRHDT and CDR2 FYEKMQ (reference sequence). The CDR3 runs to 17 residues. The CDR3 region has the DNA TGTGCCAGCAGCTTAGGCCACGGGGAGATCCCCTACAATGAGCAGTTCTTC. As protein: CASSLGHGEIPYNEQFF.

The chain is built from TRBV2 and TRBJ2-3; D perhaps matches TRBD2 (6 bases). Trimming pared 7 bases from V and 6 bases from J, leaving 20 bases between. Germline CDR1 reads SNHLY; CDR2 reads FYNNEI. There are 15 residues in the CDR3. The CDR3 reads CASNRDFGGKDTQYF. DNA of the CDR3: TGTGCCAGCAATCGGGATTTCGGAGGGAAGGATACGCAGTATTTT.

The chain employs TRBV10-1 and TRBJ2-1; D ambiguous. V shed 2 bases and J shed 4 bases, with 12 bases lying between them. The germline V gene has CDR1 WNHNN and CDR2 SYGVQD (reference sequence). The CDR3 sequence is 15 residues long. As DNA, the CDR3 is TGCGCCAGCAGTGAGGACCATCTCAAATACAATGAGCAGTTCTTC. Translating it yields CASSEDHLKYNEQFF.

The rearrangement links TRBV18 to TRBJ2-7; tentatively, D is TRBD1 (6 bases). Trimming pared 1 base from V and 2 bases from J, leaving 12 bases between. Germline loops: CDR1 KGHSH, CDR2 LQKENI. This CDR3 is built from 15 residues. The chain's CDR3 is CASSPLTGLPYEQYF. CDR3 sequence (DNA): TGTGCCAGCTCACCACTTACAGGGCTACCCTACGAGCAGTACTTC. Full variable domain (missing parts from reference TRBV18 and TRBJ2-7): NAGVMQNPRHLVRRRGQEARLRCSPMKGHSHVYWYRQLPEEGLKFMVYLQKENIIDESGMPKERFSAEFPKEGPSILRIQQVVRGDSAAYFCASSPLTGLPYEQYFGPGTRLTVT.

This clone came up once. The DNA for the CDR3 is TGTGCCATCAGTGTTGCGACAGGGGTTTCAAGGACCGGGGAGCTGTTTTTT. Translation gives CAISVATGVSRTGELFF. This chain links TRBV10-3 with TRBJ2-2; 8 bases are shared with TRBD1. Germline lookup yields CDR1 ENHRY and CDR2 SYGVKD. CDR3 length: 17 amino acids. The V segment lost 4 bases and the J segment 5 bases; nucleotides outside the gene matches: 12.

On this clone itself: The same CDR3 can be traced to other DNA sequences in this sample. The gene calls are TRBV4-1 and TRBJ2-7; D perhaps matches TRBD1 (5 bases). V was shortened by 1 base and J by 0 bases, with 7 bases between the two germline ends. Germline CDR1 and CDR2: MGHRA and YSYEKL. This CDR3 contains 14 residues. Here the CDR3 reads CASSQVQGSYEQYF. CDR3 DNA sequence: TGCGCCAGCAGCCAAGTTCAGGGCTCCTACGAGCAGTACTTC.

V usage is TRBV28 and J usage is TRBJ1-4; the match to TRBD1 covers 7 bases. The CDR3 totals 17 residues. The V gene end was trimmed by 3 bases and the J gene end by 8 bases; junction bases not matched to a gene: 15. In germline, CDR1 is MDHEN, CDR2 SYDVKM. DNA for the CDR3: TGTGCCAGCAGTTTCCGGGACAGAATCCTTTCTTTCGAAAAACTGTTTTTT. Protein sequence: CASSFRDRILSFEKLFF.

This clone showed up just once. The gene calls are TRBV7-2 and TRBJ2-1, with TRBD2 identical over 13 bases. The CDR3 covers 14 residues. CDR1 is SGHTA, CDR2 FQGNSA, per germline. Germline trimming cut 5 bases from V and 14 bases from J; bases unmatched to any gene: 9. The CDR3 nucleotides read TGTGCCAGCAGCGCCGGACTAGCGGGAGTTTCGGAGTTCTTC. It encodes CASSAGLAGVSEFF.

In its sample, this clone was seen once. This chain connects TRBV6-1 to TRBJ2-1; no firm D call. V lost 7 bases to trimming and J lost 9 bases, with 10 bases between them. The CDR3 is 11 residues long. Looked up from germline, CDR1 is MNHNS and CDR2 is SASEGT. As DNA, the CDR3 is TGTGCCAGCAACCAGGCGATTGAGCAGTTCTTC. Its translation: CASNQAIEQFF.

The chain has TRBV27 and TRBJ1-5; possibly TRBD1 for D (5 bases). This CDR3 contains 15 residues. Trimming cost V 7 bases and J 6 bases, with 19 bases left between them. Germline lookup yields CDR1 MNHEY and CDR2 SMNVEV (reference sequence). The CDR3 reads CASTRSWGEGQPQHF. The CDR3 nucleotides read TGTGCCAGCACTCGTTCGTGGGGGGAGGGTCAGCCCCAGCATTTT.

The rearrangement uses TRBV7-6 and TRBJ2-5; D is undetermined. The CDR3 is made up of 11 amino acids. CDR1 is SGHVS and CDR2 is FNYEAQ in the germline V gene. V was cut by 5 bases and J by 7 bases, with 8 bases left in between. CDR3 sequence (DNA): TGTGCCAGCAGCGGCACGTTGACCCAGTACTTC. It encodes CASSGTLTQYF. The complete variable domain, with remaining parts taken from reference TRBV7-6 and TRBJ2-5, reads GAGVSQSPRYKVTKRGQDVALRCDPISGHVSLYWYRQALGQGPEFLTYFNYEAQQDKSGLPNDRFSAERPEGSISTLTIQRTEQRDSAMYRCASSGTLTQYFGPGTRLLVL.

This clone showed up just once. The rearrangement links TRBV7-9 to TRBJ2-1; D possibly corresponds to TRBD1 (6 bases). Trimming stripped 0 bases from V and 5 bases from J, with 14 bases between. CDR1 and CDR2 (germline): SEHNR, FQNEAQ (reference sequence). CDR3 size: 16 residues. CDR3 residues: CASSLAPGTKNNEQFF. CDR3 in DNA: TGTGCCAGCAGCTTAGCGCCCGGGACAAAAAACAATGAGCAGTTCTTC.